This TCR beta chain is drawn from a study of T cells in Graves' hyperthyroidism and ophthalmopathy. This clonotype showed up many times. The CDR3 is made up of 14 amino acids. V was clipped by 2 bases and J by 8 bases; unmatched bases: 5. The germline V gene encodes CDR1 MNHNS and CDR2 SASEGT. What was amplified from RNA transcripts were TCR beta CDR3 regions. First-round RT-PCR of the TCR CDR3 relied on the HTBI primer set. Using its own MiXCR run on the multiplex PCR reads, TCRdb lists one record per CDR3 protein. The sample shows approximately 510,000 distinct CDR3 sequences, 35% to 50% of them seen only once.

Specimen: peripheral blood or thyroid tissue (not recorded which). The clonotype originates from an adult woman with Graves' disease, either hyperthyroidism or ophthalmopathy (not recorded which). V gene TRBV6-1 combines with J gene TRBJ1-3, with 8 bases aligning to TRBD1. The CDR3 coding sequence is TGTGCCAGCAGTGAACAGGGGGCTGGGTACACCATATATTTT. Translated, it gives CASSEQGAGYTIYF.